These T cell receptor beta chains were read from a single sample in a study of shared clonotypes between healthy human individuals. The method was immunoSEQ multiplex PCR; TCRdb's version includes in-frame clones alone and lacks a portion of them. This sample carries 2,500,000 or so clones, 80% to 95% of them seen once, and the ten largest clones take 0.37%. Sequenced material: naive CD4+ T cells from PBMCs. The receptors derive from a man aged 18 to 29 in good health. Some clones in this sample may be carry-over from other donors' samples. CDR3s include the opening cysteine and the closing phenylalanine or tryptophan. The order of the fields is D gene, J gene, V gene, clone size, CDR3 DNA, CDR3 protein. The D gene is left open where the match is weak. Clone size is shown for a subset of rows, as once, few, many or a class of expanded clone.

>TRBD2|TRBJ2-1|TRBV6-5|once
TGTGCCAGCAGTTACTCCGGGACTAGAAGGAATGAGCAGTTCTTC
CASSYSGTRRNEQFF
>TRBD2|TRBJ2-7|TRBV4-1|-
TGCGCCAGCAGCCTCGGACTAGCGGCCTCCTACGAGCAGTACTTC
CASSLGLAASYEQYF
>-|TRBJ2-1|TRBV10-3|-
TGTGCCATCAGTGAGTTTTCAGCGCAGAGCTCCTACAATGAGCAGTTCTTC
CAISEFSAQSSYNEQFF
>TRBD2|TRBJ2-1|TRBV5-1|-
TGCGCCAGCAGCTTGGGTGCGGGAGGCACCTACAATGAGCAGTTCTTC
CASSLGAGGTYNEQFF
>-|TRBJ2-7|TRBV5-6|-
TGTGCCAGCAGCTCGTCTAGGCTTTATTATGCCTACGAGCAGTACTTC
CASSSSRLYYAYEQYF
>-|TRBJ2-7|TRBV7-2|-
TGTGCCAGCAGCTTAAACCGGGCTAGCGTGGGGGAGCAGTACTTC
CASSLNRASVGEQYF
>-|TRBJ2-7|TRBV5-1|-
TGCGCCAGCAATGTGGGGCCCGTAAGCTCCTACGAGCAGTACTTC
CASNVGPVSSYEQYF
>TRBD2|TRBJ2-1|TRBV4-1|-
TGCGCCAGCAGCCAAGTTGCCGGGGGGAACTACAATGAGCAGTTCTTC
CASSQVAGGNYNEQFF
>-|TRBJ2-2|TRBV7-3|-
TGTGCCAGCAGCGTAAACACCGGGGAGCTGTTTTTT
CASSVNTGELFF
>-|TRBJ1-1|TRBV11-1|-
TGTGCCAGCAGATCCTCTTTCCTCCATCGGGACCCCCTCGGTGAAGCTTTCTTT
CASRSSFLHRDPLGEAFF